These 5 T cell receptor beta chains came from one sample sequenced in a study of T-cell memory formation after mild COVID-19. MiXCR was run by TCRdb on the 5' RACE reads, yielding one entry per CDR3 protein. The sample holds 190,000 or so distinct CDR3 sequences, around 30% seen once. The sequenced sample was PBMCs or a T cell subset sorted from them (not recorded which). These receptors were obtained from an adult woman who had mild COVID-19 (a few samples of this study predate the infection). Cell type and time point are not known.

The chain uses TRBV6-6 and TRBJ2-5, with D hard to call. Trimming cost V 2 bases and J 2 bases, with 15 bases left between them. The CDR3 covers 16 residues. From germline, CDR1 is MNHNY and CDR2 SVGAGI (reference sequence). The CDR3 sequence: CASSYGLGSGQETQYF. CDR3 sequence (DNA): TGTGCCAGCAGTTACGGATTGGGAAGTGGACAAGAGACCCAGTACTTC.

The chain carries TRBV7-8 and TRBJ1-1; 8 nucleotides agree with TRBD1. CDR1 is SGHVS, CDR2 FQNEAQ, per germline. The CDR3 is 16 residues long. V lost 1 base and J lost 7; bases outside the gene matches: 11. The CDR3 protein is CASSLGLDRVDGEAFF. The CDR3 DNA is TGTGCCAGCAGCTTAGGTTTGGACAGGGTCGATGGTGAAGCTTTCTTT.

The chain is built from TRBV20-1 and TRBJ2-7, with D hard to call. With 0 bases removed from V and 4 bases from J, the gap between germline ends came to 10 bases. This CDR3 contains 13 residues. Looked up from germline, CDR1 is DFQATT and CDR2 is SNEGSKA (reference sequence). CDR3 sequence: CSARDPADYEQYF. CDR3 in DNA: TGCAGTGCTAGAGATCCGGCGGATTACGAGCAGTACTTC.

The genes are TRBV5-6 and TRBJ1-1, with TRBD1 matching 8 bases. V gave up 4 bases and J gave up 1 base; unmatched junction bases: 9. This CDR3 contains 16 residues. Germline V gives CDR1 SGHDT, CDR2 YYEEEE. The chain's CDR3 is CASSAPYRGSNTEAFF. In nucleotides, the CDR3 is TGTGCCAGCAGCGCCCCTTACAGGGGGTCGAACACTGAAGCTTTCTTT.

The chain carries TRBV7-8 and TRBJ1-3; 7 bases align to TRBD1. With V trimmed by 3 bases and J by 0 bases, 5 bases remained unmatched. Germline V gene data show CDR1 as SGHVS and CDR2 as FQNEAQ. The CDR3 is 16 residues long. The CDR3 sequence is CASSLEGQFSGNTIYF. CDR3 DNA sequence: TGTGCCAGCAGCTTGGAGGGACAGTTCTCTGGAAACACCATATATTTT.